This entry is about one T cell receptor beta chain. Its antigen is not known. The assay was immunoSEQ multiplex PCR, and TCRdb's table has in-frame clones only and misses some. The repertoire holds over 70,000 clones, with 86% as singletons. Samples were taken at baseline and on day 1 of cycles 4 and 7. This specimen comes from a study of OX40 agonist ivuxolimab in advanced cancers. Study-level information: Patients achieving partial responses numbered three: one hepatocellular carcinoma case and two cutaneous melanoma cases. Study-level points and caveats: There were also nonresponders showing low normalized T-cell clonal expansion. At doses 0.1 to 3.0 mg/kg, CD4+ and CD8+ clones expanded.

Trimming removed 5 bases from V and 5 bases from J, with 9 bases in between. The CDR3 sequence is 13 residues long. The germline V gene encodes CDR1 SGHTA and CDR2 FQGNSA. Sequenced here: CD4+ or CD8+ T cells sorted from blood, sampled in a trial of the OX40 agonist ivuxolimab. This sequence joins TRBV7-2 and TRBJ1-4; D might be TRBD1 (5 bases). This receptor was taken from an adult with an advanced solid tumor such as melanoma, head and neck, liver or kidney cancer. CDR3 DNA: TGTGCCAGCAGCCCGGGGGGGAATGAAAAACTGTTTTTT. This gives the protein CASSPGGNEKLFF.